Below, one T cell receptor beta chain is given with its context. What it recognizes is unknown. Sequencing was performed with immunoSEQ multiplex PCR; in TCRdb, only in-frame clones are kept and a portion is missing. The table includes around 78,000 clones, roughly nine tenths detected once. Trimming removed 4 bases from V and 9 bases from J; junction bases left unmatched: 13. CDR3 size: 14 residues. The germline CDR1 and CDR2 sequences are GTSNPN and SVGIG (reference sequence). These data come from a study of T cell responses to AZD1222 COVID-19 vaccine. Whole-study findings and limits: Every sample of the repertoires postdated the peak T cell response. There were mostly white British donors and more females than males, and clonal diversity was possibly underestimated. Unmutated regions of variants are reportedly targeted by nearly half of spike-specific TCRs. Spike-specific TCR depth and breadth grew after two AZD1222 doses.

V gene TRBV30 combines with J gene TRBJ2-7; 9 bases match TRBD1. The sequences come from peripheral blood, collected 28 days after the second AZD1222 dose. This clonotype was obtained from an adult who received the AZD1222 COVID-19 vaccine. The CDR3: CAWTEGTGLLVQYF. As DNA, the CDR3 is TGTGCCTGGACAGAGGGGACAGGGTTACTCGTGCAGTACTTC.